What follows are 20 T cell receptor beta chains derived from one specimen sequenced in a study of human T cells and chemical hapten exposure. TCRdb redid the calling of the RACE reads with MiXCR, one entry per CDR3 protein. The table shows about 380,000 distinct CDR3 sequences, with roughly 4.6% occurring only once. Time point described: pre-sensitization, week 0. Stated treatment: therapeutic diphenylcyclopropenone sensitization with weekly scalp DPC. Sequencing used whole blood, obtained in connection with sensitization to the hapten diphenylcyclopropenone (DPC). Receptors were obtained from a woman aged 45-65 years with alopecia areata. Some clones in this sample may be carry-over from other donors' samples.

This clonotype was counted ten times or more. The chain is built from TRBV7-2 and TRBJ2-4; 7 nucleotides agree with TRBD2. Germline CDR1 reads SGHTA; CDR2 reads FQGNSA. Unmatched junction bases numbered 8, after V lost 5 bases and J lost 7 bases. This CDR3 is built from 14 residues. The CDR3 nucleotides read TGTGCCAGCAGCCCGAAGACTAGCACCAACATTCAGTACTTC. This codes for CASSPKTSTNIQYF.

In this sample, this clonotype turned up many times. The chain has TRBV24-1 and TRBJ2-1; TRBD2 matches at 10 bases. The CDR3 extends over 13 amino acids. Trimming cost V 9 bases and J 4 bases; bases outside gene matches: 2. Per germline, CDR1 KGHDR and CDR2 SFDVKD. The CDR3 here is CATGTSAYNEQFF. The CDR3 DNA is TGTGCCACCGGGACTAGCGCGTACAATGAGCAGTTCTTC.

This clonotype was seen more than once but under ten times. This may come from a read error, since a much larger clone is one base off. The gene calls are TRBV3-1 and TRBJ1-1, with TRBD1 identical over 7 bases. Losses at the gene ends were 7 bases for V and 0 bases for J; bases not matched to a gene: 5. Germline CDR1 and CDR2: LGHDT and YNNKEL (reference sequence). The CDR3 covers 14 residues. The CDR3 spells CASNPGQLNTEAFF. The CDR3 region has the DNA TGTGCCAGCAACCCGGGACAGCTGAACACTGAAGCTTTCTTT. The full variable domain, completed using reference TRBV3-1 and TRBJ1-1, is DTAVSQTPKYLVTQMGNDKSIKCEQNLGHDTMYWYKQDSKKFLKIMFSYNNKELIINETVPNRFSPKSPDKAHLNLHINSLELGDSAVYFCASNPGQLNTEAFFGQGTRLTVV.

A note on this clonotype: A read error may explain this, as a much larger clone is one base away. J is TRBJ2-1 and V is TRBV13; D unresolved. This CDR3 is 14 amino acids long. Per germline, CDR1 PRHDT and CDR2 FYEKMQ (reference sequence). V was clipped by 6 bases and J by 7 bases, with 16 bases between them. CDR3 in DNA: TGTGCCAGCAGTCCCTCCGTCACCGTGAATGAGCAGTTCTTC. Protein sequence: CASSPSVTVNEQFF. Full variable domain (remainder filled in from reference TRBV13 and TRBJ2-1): AAGVIQSPRHLIKEKRETATLKCYPIPRHDTVYWYQQGPGQDPQFLISFYEKMQSDKGSIPDRFSAQQFSDYHSELNMSSLELGDSALYFCASSPSVTVNEQFFGPGTRLTVL.

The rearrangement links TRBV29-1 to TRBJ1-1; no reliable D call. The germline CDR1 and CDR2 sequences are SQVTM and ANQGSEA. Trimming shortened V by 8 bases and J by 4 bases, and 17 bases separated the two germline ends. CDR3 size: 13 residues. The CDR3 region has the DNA TGCAGCCCGGTTAGTAGGTACGGCACTGAAGCTTTCTTT. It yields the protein CSPVSRYGTEAFF.

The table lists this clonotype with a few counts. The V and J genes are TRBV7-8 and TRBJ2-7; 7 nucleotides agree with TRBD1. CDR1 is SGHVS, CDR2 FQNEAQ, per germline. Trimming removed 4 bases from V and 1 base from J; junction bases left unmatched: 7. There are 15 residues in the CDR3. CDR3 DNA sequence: TGTGCCAGCAGCTCGTCCCGGGACAGATCCTACGAGCAGTACTTC. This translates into CASSSSRDRSYEQYF.

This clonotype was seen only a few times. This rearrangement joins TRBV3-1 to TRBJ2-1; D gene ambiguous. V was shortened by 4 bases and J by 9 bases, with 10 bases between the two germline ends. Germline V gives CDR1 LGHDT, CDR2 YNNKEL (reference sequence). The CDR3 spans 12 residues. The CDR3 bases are TGTGCCAGCAGCCCATCGATGGGTGAGCAGTTCTTC. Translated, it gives CASSPSMGEQFF.

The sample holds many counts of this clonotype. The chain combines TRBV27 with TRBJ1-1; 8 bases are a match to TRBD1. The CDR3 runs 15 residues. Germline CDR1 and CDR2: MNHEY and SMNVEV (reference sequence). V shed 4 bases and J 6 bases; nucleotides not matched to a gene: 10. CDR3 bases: TGTGCCAGCAGTTCCCCGGACAGGGTTGGGGCTGAAGCTTTCTTT. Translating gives CASSSPDRVGAEAFF.

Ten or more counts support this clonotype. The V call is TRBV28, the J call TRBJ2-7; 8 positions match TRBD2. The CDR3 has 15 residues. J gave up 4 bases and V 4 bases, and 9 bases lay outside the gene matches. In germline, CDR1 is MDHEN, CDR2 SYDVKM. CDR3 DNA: TGTGCCAGCAGTTCACCCATAGCGGGAACTTACGAGCAGTACTTC. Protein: CASSSPIAGTYEQYF.

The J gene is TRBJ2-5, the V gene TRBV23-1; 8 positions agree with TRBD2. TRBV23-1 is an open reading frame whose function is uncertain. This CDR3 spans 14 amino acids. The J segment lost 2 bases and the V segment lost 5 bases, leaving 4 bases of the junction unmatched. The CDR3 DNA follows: TGCGCCAGCAGTAAGGGCGGGGGGCAAGAGACCCAGTACTTC. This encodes CASSKGGGQETQYF.

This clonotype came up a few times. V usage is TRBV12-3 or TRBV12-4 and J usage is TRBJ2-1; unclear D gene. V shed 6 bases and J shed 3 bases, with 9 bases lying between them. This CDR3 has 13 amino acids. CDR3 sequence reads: CASSPQLYNEQFF. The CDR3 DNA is TGTGCCAGCAGCCCGCAACTCTACAATGAGCAGTTCTTC.

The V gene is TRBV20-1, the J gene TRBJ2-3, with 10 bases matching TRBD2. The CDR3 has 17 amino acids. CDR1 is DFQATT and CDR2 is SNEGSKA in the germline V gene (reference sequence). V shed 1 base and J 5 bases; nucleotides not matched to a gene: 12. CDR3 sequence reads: CSARGASGSLRVDTQYF. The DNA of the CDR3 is TGCAGTGCTAGAGGCGCTAGCGGGAGCCTAAGAGTAGATACGCAGTATTTT.

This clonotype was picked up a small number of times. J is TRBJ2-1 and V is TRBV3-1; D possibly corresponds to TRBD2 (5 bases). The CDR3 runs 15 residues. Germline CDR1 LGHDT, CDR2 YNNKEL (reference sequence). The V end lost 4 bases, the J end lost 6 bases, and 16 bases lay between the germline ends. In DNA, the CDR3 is TGTGCCAGCAGCCCACAAGGCTTCGCGGGCAATGAGCAGTTCTTC. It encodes CASSPQGFAGNEQFF.

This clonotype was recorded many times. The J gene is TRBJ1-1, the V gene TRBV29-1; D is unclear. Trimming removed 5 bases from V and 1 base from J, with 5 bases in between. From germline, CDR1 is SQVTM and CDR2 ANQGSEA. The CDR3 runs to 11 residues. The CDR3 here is CSVTTNTEAFF. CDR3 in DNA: TGCAGCGTTACGACGAACACTGAAGCTTTCTTT.

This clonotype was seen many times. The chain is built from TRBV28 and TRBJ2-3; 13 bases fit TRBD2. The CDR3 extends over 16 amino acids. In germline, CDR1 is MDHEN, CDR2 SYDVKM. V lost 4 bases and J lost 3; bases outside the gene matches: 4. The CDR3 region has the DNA TGTGCCAGCAGTTCAAAACTAGCGGGAGGGACAGATACGCAGTATTTT. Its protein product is CASSSKLAGGTDTQYF.

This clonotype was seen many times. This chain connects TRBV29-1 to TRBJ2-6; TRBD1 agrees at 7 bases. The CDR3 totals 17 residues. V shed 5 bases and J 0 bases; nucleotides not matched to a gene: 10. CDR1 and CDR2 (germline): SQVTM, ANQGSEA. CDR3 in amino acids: CSVIKGTVSSGANVLTF. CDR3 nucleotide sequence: TGCAGCGTTATTAAGGGGACAGTCTCCTCTGGGGCCAACGTCCTGACTTTC.

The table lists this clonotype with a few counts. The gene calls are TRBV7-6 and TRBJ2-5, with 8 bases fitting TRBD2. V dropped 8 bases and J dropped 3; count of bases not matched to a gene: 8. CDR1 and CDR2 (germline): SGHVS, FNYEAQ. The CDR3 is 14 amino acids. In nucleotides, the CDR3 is TGTGCCAGCCACCCAGCGGGAGAGGAAGAGACCCAGTACTTC. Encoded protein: CASHPAGEEETQYF.

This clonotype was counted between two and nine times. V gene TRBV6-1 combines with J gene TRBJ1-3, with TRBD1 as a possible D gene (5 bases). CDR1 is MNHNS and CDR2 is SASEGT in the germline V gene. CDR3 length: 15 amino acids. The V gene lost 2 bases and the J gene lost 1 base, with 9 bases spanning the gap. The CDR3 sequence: CASSESGGSGNTIYF. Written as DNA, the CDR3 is TGTGCCAGCAGTGAATCGGGGGGTTCTGGAAACACCATATATTTT.

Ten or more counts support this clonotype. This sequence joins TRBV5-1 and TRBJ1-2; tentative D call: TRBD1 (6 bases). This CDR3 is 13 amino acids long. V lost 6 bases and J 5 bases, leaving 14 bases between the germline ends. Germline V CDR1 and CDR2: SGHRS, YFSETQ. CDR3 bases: TGCGCCAGCAATACGGACAGAGGTTATGGCTACACCTTC. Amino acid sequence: CASNTDRGYGYTF.

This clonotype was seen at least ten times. DNA of the CDR3: TGTGCCAGCAAAAGGACTAGCGGGGGGTCGAGCATTCAGTACTTC. This sequence encodes CASKRTSGGSSIQYF. The chain links TRBV6-5 to TRBJ2-4; the match to TRBD2 covers 14 bases. Germline V CDR1 and CDR2: MNHEY, SVGAGI. This CDR3 has 15 residues. V lost 7 bases, J lost 9 bases, and 8 bases stayed unmatched.